This TCR beta chain came from a study of PD-1 blockade in classical Hodgkin lymphoma. General observations from the study: Newly diagnosed patients were said to have less baseline TCR diversity than healthy donors did.

The CDR3 contains 17 residues. V shed 4 bases, J shed 7 bases, and the junction held 12 bases outside the gene matches. Germline CDR1 and CDR2: SGHTA and FQGTGA. Some clones are missing from TCRdb's copy, which holds only in-frame ones; the method was immunoSEQ multiplex PCR. Here the sample spans over 15,000 clones, over 70% being singletons. This clone was counted once. What it binds is not known. In every patient, relapse followed autologous stem cell transplantation, while exposure to brentuximab vedotin differed. The material was peripheral blood mononuclear cells (PBMCs), obtained before the second cycle of nivolumab. This receptor was identified in a human donor with classical Hodgkin lymphoma. The genes are TRBV7-3 and TRBJ2-1, with 11 bases fitting TRBD2. The DNA for the CDR3 is TGTGCCAGCAGCTCCCTAACTAGCGGGGGAGTATGGAATGAGCAGTTCTTC. Protein: CASSSLTSGGVWNEQFF.